This T cell receptor beta chain was recovered during a study of spatial heterogeneity in lung cancer (dated by TCRdb to between 2017 and 2020). Study-wide context: More beta-chain than alpha-chain transcripts were consistently detected, likely reflecting higher beta-chain transcript abundance. In the raw uncorrected reads, each unique combination of TCR and UMI appeared more than ten times on average. The study quantitatively compared TCR alpha and beta repertoires across multiple tumor regions, matched nontumor lung and blood in non-small cell lung cancer. TCR repertoire features were related to nonsynonymous mutation counts determined by whole-exome sequencing of tumor tissue. Both alpha and beta chains were TCR-sequenced in hundreds of tumor regions, about 69 matched nontumor lung samples and 55 to 60 PBMC samples obtained at surgery.

Deletion took 5 bases off V and 5 bases off J, with a span of 18 bases between the germline ends. The germline V gene (reference sequence) sets CDR1 to LGHDT and CDR2 to YNNKEL. Including cysteine and phenylalanine, the CDR3 has 15 amino acids. Only the CDR3 portion is preserved as DNA: 45 bases, with reading frame beginning at the first base. This clonotype is considered medium-sized (0.01 to 0.1%). Its binding antigen is unknown. No base-level quality is on record; no much larger clone is a single base apart. Library preparation employed 5' RACE. Sequencing was performed on a NextSeq 500. In the TCR library protocol, a unique molecular identifier was attached to each TCR cDNA molecule so that PCR and sequencing errors could be corrected. The published analysis was carried out like this. Decombinator tools were used for TCR identification, UMI-based error correction and CDR3 extraction. TCRs above a frequency of 2 per 1,000, corresponding to the top 1% of the tumor frequency distribution, were defined as expanded. Rényi diversity was computed with the R vegan package after subsampling each repertoire 100 times to 5,000 TCRs. To build CDR3 similarity networks, amino acid triplet string-kernel similarity was used, and CDR3s were connected when their pairwise similarity was above 0.82. TCRdb applied fastp at Q25 and MiXCR to the public reads, then kept only in-frame beta chains. When rows share a CDR3 protein, they turn into one entry using the most common DNA and genes. What appears here as the V and J calls and clone size reflects TCRdb's work, not the paper's. The sample data list some 15,000 distinct CDR3 sequences, and 10% to 13% of these were observed just once. Under 40% of the sample goes to the ten largest clones.

What the time point label conveys for this sample: sample taken at primary tumor resection. Whole RNA extracted from tumor and nontumor lung tissue, or from cryopreserved PBMC samples, was used for TCR sequencing without cell sorting. The donors were some 70 patients from the lung TRACERx cohort who had early-stage, untreated non-small cell lung cancer. Only patients for whom sufficient RNA was available from at least two tumor regions were selected for TCR sequencing. Broad study findings and their caveats: Confirming at a functional level the hypothesis that regional TCRs recognize regional mutations was considered to require additional single-cell paired TCR alpha and beta sequencing. Ubiquitous expanded tumor TCRs showed up in blood more often at tumor resection than at routine follow-up.

The specimen comprised PBMCs, sampled at surgery. The receptor chain draws on TRBV3-1 and TRBJ1-1, with no D gene named confidently. The sequence was obtained from a female donor with early-stage non-small cell lung cancer. The DNA sequence is TGTGCCAGCAGCGCCCGGGAGATTGGGCGGACTGAAGCTTTCTTT. The translation is CASSAREIGRTEAFF. The full variable domain, completed from the reference TRBV3-1 and TRBJ1-1 proteins outside the CDR3, reads DTAVSQTPKYLVTQMGNDKSIKCEQNLGHDTMYWYKQDSKKFLKIMFSYNNKELIINETVPNRFSPKSPDKAHLNLHINSLELGDSAVYFCASSAREIGRTEAFFGQGTRLTVV.